This entry lists 15 T cell receptor beta chains sequenced from one sample in a study of T cells in Graves' hyperthyroidism and ophthalmopathy. Researchers took RNA transcripts and amplified the TCR beta CDR3 regions from them. The study used the HTBI primer set for a first-round RT-PCR of the TCR CDR3. MiXCR was run by TCRdb on the multiplex PCR reads, yielding one entry per CDR3 protein. The sample has more than 300,000 distinct CDR3 sequences; around a sixth are singletons. Sequenced input: blood. These receptors were taken from a young man with Graves' ophthalmopathy.

As to this clonotype: Since a much larger clone is just one base distant, this may be a read error. This rearrangement joins TRBV27 to TRBJ1-6, with D perhaps matching TRBD1 (6 bases). Germline values: CDR1 MNHEY, CDR2 SMNVEV (reference sequence). V shed 3 bases and J shed 4 bases, with 7 bases lying between them. The CDR3 totals 14 residues. CDR3 residues: CASSFTGYNSPLHF. As DNA, the CDR3 is TGTGCCAGCAGTTTCACAGGGTATAATTCACCCCTCCACTTT.

This clonotype was recorded many times. This chain joins TRBV3-1 and TRBJ2-5; TRBD2 aligns across 10 bases. The J segment lost 5 bases and the V segment lost 1 base, leaving 10 bases of the junction unmatched. In germline, CDR1 is LGHDT, CDR2 YNNKEL (reference sequence). The CDR3 length is 17 residues. CDR3 coding DNA: TGTGCCAGCAGCCAAGGTCAAGCGGGGGGGAGGGAGGAGACCCAGTACTTC. This encodes CASSQGQAGGREETQYF.

This clonotype was counted at least ten times. V and J are TRBV6-2 or TRBV6-3 and TRBJ1-4; D not resolved. Germline CDR1 MNHEY, CDR2 SVGEGT. The V and J ends lost 6 bases and 3 bases respectively, with 11 bases between them. The CDR3 runs 14 residues. The CDR3, as DNA: TGTGCCAGCAGAGCTTCCAAGGCTAATGAAAAACTGTTTTTT. Translating gives CASRASKANEKLFF.

The sample holds a few counts of this clonotype. The chain couples TRBV3-1 to TRBJ2-3; D is possibly TRBD1 (7 bases). The V end was cut by 1 base, the J end by 6 bases, with 14 bases between. The CDR3 is 15 amino acids. Germline V gene sequence: CDR1 LGHDT, CDR2 YNNKEL (reference sequence). The CDR3 region has the DNA TGTGCCAGCAGCCAAGCCCCGGCAGGGGGGGATACGCAGTATTTT. Its translation: CASSQAPAGGDTQYF.

Many counts were recorded for this clonotype. The chain has TRBV4-1 and TRBJ1-2; TRBD1 might be the D (6 bases). Trimming cost V 0 bases and J 6 bases, with 8 bases left between them. The germline V gene encodes CDR1 MGHRA and CDR2 YSYEKL. This CDR3 has 13 amino acids. CDR3 loop: CASSQETGNGYTF. Here the CDR3 DNA reads TGCGCCAGCAGCCAAGAAACAGGGAATGGCTACACCTTC.

CDR3: CASRKRGSDEQYF. The CDR3 DNA reads TGTGCCAGCAGAAAACGGGGGTCGGACGAGCAGTACTTC. This sequence joins TRBV12-3 or TRBV12-4 and TRBJ2-7, with a weak D call TRBD2 (6 bases). Trimming stripped 6 bases from V and 5 bases from J, with 14 bases between. This CDR3 is built from 13 residues.

CDR3 coding DNA: TGTGCCAGCAGCGTAGGGACAGACTCTGGAAACACCATATATTTT. Its translation is CASSVGTDSGNTIYF. V is TRBV9 and J is TRBJ1-3; a possible D gene is TRBD1 (6 bases). Germline CDR1 is SGDLS and CDR2 is YYNGEE. The CDR3 is made up of 15 amino acids. V was pared by 0 bases and J by 0 bases, with 7 bases between.

In this sample, this clonotype turned up a few times. CDR3 in DNA: TGTGCCAGCGGGGACCCACGCGCGGAAAAACTGTTTTTT. As protein: CASGDPRAEKLFF. The chain couples TRBV9 to TRBJ1-4; possibly TRBD1 for D (5 bases). Germline-derived CDR1 and CDR2 are SGDLS and YYNGEE. This CDR3 is built from 13 residues. Trimming removed 7 bases at V and 8 bases at J, with 15 bases between.

The chain recombines TRBV5-1 with TRBJ2-3; D remains unclear. The ends were cut back, 5 bases at V and 2 bases at J, with 15 bases in the middle. Germline CDR1 reads SGHRS; CDR2 reads YFSETQ. The CDR3 runs to 15 residues. The CDR3 is CASSRLNYTTDTQYF. The CDR3 region has the DNA TGCGCCAGCAGTCGCCTCAACTATACCACAGATACGCAGTATTTT. Complete variable domain (other parts from reference TRBV5-1 and TRBJ2-3): KAGVTQTPRYLIKTRGQQVTLSCSPISGHRSVSWYQQTPGQGLQFLFEYFSETQRNKGNFPGRFSGRQFSNSRSEMNVSTLELGDSALYLCASSRLNYTTDTQYFGPGTRLTVL.

This chain uses TRBV3-1 with TRBJ1-2; D ambiguous. V was cut by 2 bases and J by 3 bases, with 10 bases left in between. This CDR3 is built from 14 residues. CDR1 LGHDT and CDR2 YNNKEL come from the germline V gene (reference sequence). Here the CDR3 reads CASSQNGVDYGYTF. CDR3 sequence (DNA): TGTGCCAGCAGCCAAAATGGGGTAGACTATGGCTACACCTTC.

CDR3 DNA: TGTGCCAGCAGTGCATCCCCCGGGACAGGGGTTCGGCATCAGCCCCAGCATTTT. The encoded protein is CASSASPGTGVRHQPQHF. This chain uses TRBV25-1 with TRBJ1-5; TRBD1 matches at 10 bases. The V and J ends lost 4 bases and 5 bases, in that order; junction bases with no gene match: 14. This CDR3 region has 18 residues. The germline V gene has CDR1 MGHDK and CDR2 SYGVNS.

This clonotype has a count of ten or more. The rearrangement links TRBV3-1 to TRBJ1-1, with TRBD1 matching 7 bases. Germline V gene data show CDR1 as LGHDT and CDR2 as YNNKEL (reference sequence). CDR3 length: 17 amino acids. Losses at the gene ends were 5 bases for V and 0 bases for J; bases not matched to a gene: 12. The CDR3 loop is CASSKSGTAIMNTEAFF. CDR3 sequence (DNA): TGTGCCAGCAGCAAATCCGGGACAGCTATCATGAACACTGAAGCTTTCTTT.

The chain employs TRBV4-2 and TRBJ1-2; 8 nucleotides line up with TRBD1. Losses at the gene ends were 4 bases for V and 3 bases for J; bases not matched to a gene: 4. Germline lookup yields CDR1 LGHNA and CDR2 YNFKEQ. The CDR3 is 14 amino acids. The CDR3 reads CASSRLTGDYGYTF. In DNA form, the CDR3 reads TGTGCCAGCAGCCGCTTGACAGGGGACTATGGCTACACCTTC.

The V call is TRBV18, the J call TRBJ2-2, with D unclear. The CDR3 covers 16 residues. Between the trimmed V and J ends, which lost 0 bases and 4 bases, there was a span of 12 bases. Per germline, CDR1 KGHSH and CDR2 LQKENI. The CDR3 DNA follows: TGTGCCAGCTCACCACCTCATAGATTGGGCACCGGGGAGCTGTTTTTT. Protein product: CASSPPHRLGTGELFF.

This clonotype has a count of ten or more. The rearrangement uses TRBV12-3 or TRBV12-4 and TRBJ1-1; 11 positions agree with TRBD1. Germline trimming cut 6 bases from V and 6 bases from J; bases unmatched to any gene: 9. The CDR3 totals 15 residues. The DNA for the CDR3 is TGTGCCAGCAGCTATAGGACAGGGGGCTACTCTGAAGCTTTCTTT. Translating gives CASSYRTGGYSEAFF.